The source of this TCR beta chain is a study of T cells in Graves' hyperthyroidism and ophthalmopathy. Germline V gene lookup returns CDR1 MDHEN and CDR2 SYDVKM. The CDR3 contains 12 residues. Trimming left V 5 bases short and J 8 bases short, with 13 bases between. As for this clonotype: Given a much more abundant clone one base away, this may be a read error.

There were TCR beta CDR3 regions amplified from RNA transcripts. The HTBI primer set served for first-round RT-PCR of the TCR CDR3. TCRdb reprocessed the multiplex PCR reads via MiXCR and lists one record per CDR3 protein. The data hold around 400,000 distinct CDR3 sequences, with less than 20% observed a single time. J is TRBJ2-7 and V is TRBV28; the D is unclear. The sample taken for sequencing was blood. The sequence was collected from a woman under 30 with Graves' hyperthyroidism that later progressed to Graves' ophthalmopathy. CDR3 nucleotides: TGTGCCAGCAGTCCGAGAAGGTACAAGCAGTACTTC. It translates to CASSPRRYKQYF.